Listed below are T cell receptor beta chains from one sample, sequenced in a study of T cells in Graves' hyperthyroidism and ophthalmopathy. TCRdb independently ran MiXCR on the multiplex PCR reads; one entry per CDR3 protein. In the table there are around 720,000 distinct CDR3 sequences, roughly 32% of which are singletons. The material sequenced was blood. The receptors come from a middle-aged woman with Graves' hyperthyroidism. Both conserved end residues are part of each CDR3. The order of the fields is V gene, clone size, D gene, J gene, CDR3 protein, CDR3 DNA. The D gene is left open where the match is weak. Some rows have no size entry. The others give once, few or many, or a class for an expanded clone.

V gene: TRBV10-3; clone size: many; D gene: TRBD1; J gene: TRBJ2-5; CDR3 protein: CATDREGGQETQYF; CDR3 DNA: TGTGCCACCGACAGGGAAGGAGGCCAAGAGACCCAGTACTTC
V gene: TRBV19; clone size: .; D gene: .; J gene: TRBJ1-2; CDR3 protein: CASSFQALSGLERGYTF; CDR3 DNA: TGTGCCAGCAGTTTCCAGGCCCTTTCGGGTTTGGAACGAGGCTACACCTTC
V gene: TRBV5-8; clone size: many; D gene: .; J gene: TRBJ1-2; CDR3 protein: CASSLDPGETYGYTF; CDR3 DNA: TGTGCCAGCAGCTTGGATCCGGGTGAGACCTATGGCTACACCTTC
V gene: TRBV7-9; clone size: .; D gene: TRBD1; J gene: TRBJ2-7; CDR3 protein: CASSPRGTGTEQYF; CDR3 DNA: TGTGCCAGCAGCCCCCGGGGGACAGGAACAGAGCAGTACTTC
V gene: TRBV5-5; clone size: many; D gene: TRBD1; J gene: TRBJ1-5; CDR3 protein: CASSLNPQGAGSAGNQPQHF; CDR3 DNA: TGTGCCAGCAGCTTGAACCCCCAGGGGGCAGGTTCAGCAGGCAATCAGCCCCAGCATTTT
V gene: TRBV7-3; clone size: .; D gene: .; J gene: TRBJ1-2; CDR3 protein: CAGSESGNRDYGYTF; CDR3 DNA: TGTGCCGGCAGCGAGAGCGGGAATAGGGACTATGGCTACACCTTC
V gene: TRBV7-2; clone size: .; D gene: TRBD2; J gene: TRBJ2-5; CDR3 protein: CASSRPGGGETQYF; CDR3 DNA: TGTGCCAGCAGCCGGCCGGGGGGAGGGGAGACCCAGTACTTC
V gene: TRBV7-8; clone size: many; D gene: .; J gene: TRBJ1-5; CDR3 protein: CASSLGPTPHF; CDR3 DNA: TGTGCCAGCAGCTTAGGTCCAACCCCGCATTTT
V gene: TRBV5-1; clone size: few; D gene: .; J gene: TRBJ2-7; CDR3 protein: CASSPIRVGPSYEQYF; CDR3 DNA: TGCGCCAGCAGCCCGATTAGGGTAGGGCCATCCTACGAGCAGTACTTC
V gene: TRBV30; clone size: .; D gene: TRBD2; J gene: TRBJ2-5; CDR3 protein: CAWSGTSGNQETQYF; CDR3 DNA: TGTGCCTGGAGTGGGACTAGCGGAAATCAAGAGACCCAGTACTTC
V gene: TRBV10-3; clone size: .; D gene: .; J gene: TRBJ2-5; CDR3 protein: CASRLGWVTPQETQYF; CDR3 DNA: TGTGCCAGCAGGTTGGGGTGGGTCACCCCCCAAGAGACCCAGTACTTC
V gene: TRBV6-2/TRBV6-3; clone size: few; D gene: .; J gene: TRBJ1-5; CDR3 protein: CASARGGVSNQPQHF; CDR3 DNA: TGTGCCAGCGCAAGAGGGGGAGTGAGCAATCAGCCCCAGCATTTT
V gene: TRBV7-9; clone size: few; D gene: .; J gene: TRBJ2-7; CDR3 protein: CASSQDTPGIYEQYF; CDR3 DNA: TGCGCCAGCAGCCAAGATACGCCGGGGATCTACGAGCAGTACTTC
V gene: TRBV10-3; clone size: .; D gene: TRBD2; J gene: TRBJ2-1; CDR3 protein: CAIRPTGLAGNEQFF; CDR3 DNA: TGTGCCATCAGGCCTACAGGGTTAGCGGGGAATGAGCAGTTCTTC
V gene: TRBV14; clone size: .; D gene: .; J gene: TRBJ1-1; CDR3 protein: CASSQVGGLGDTEAFF; CDR3 DNA: TGTGCCAGCAGCCAAGTGGGGGGTTTGGGCGACACTGAAGCTTTCTTT
V gene: TRBV6-5; clone size: many; D gene: TRBD1; J gene: TRBJ1-5; CDR3 protein: CASFKGQTNQPQHF; CDR3 DNA: TGTGCCAGCTTCAAGGGACAGACCAATCAGCCCCAGCATTTT
V gene: TRBV10-3; clone size: .; D gene: .; J gene: TRBJ1-3; CDR3 protein: CAWSAASGNTIYF; CDR3 DNA: TGTGCCTGGAGTGCGGCCTCTGGAAACACCATATATTTT
V gene: TRBV27; clone size: once; D gene: TRBD1; J gene: TRBJ1-2; CDR3 protein: CASSLYRDSNGYTF; CDR3 DNA: TGTGCCAGCAGTTTATACCGGGACAGCAATGGCTACACCTTC
V gene: TRBV5-1; clone size: many; D gene: TRBD1; J gene: TRBJ1-1; CDR3 protein: CASSPRGPGNTEAFF; CDR3 DNA: TGCGCCAGCAGCCCCAGGGGGCCTGGGAACACTGAAGCTTTCTTT
V gene: TRBV12-5; clone size: .; D gene: .; J gene: TRBJ1-4; CDR3 protein: CASGKDGRNEKLFF; CDR3 DNA: TGTGCTAGTGGCAAAGACGGGCGGAATGAAAAACTGTTTTTT
V gene: TRBV7-9; clone size: many; D gene: .; J gene: TRBJ1-6; CDR3 protein: CASSLGRVNNSPLHF; CDR3 DNA: TGTGCCAGCAGCTTAGGCAGGGTCAATAATTCACCCCTCCACTTT
V gene: TRBV7-2; clone size: .; D gene: .; J gene: TRBJ2-3; CDR3 protein: CASSYRGLYTDTQYF; CDR3 DNA: TGTGCCAGCAGCTACCGAGGACTCTACACAGATACGCAGTATTTT
V gene: TRBV7-2; clone size: many; D gene: .; J gene: TRBJ1-4; CDR3 protein: CASSLMGSPDEKLFF; CDR3 DNA: TGTGCCAGCAGCTTAATGGGGTCGCCAGATGAAAAACTGTTTTTT
V gene: TRBV5-4; clone size: .; D gene: .; J gene: TRBJ1-2; CDR3 protein: CASSLYEFQGINGYTF; CDR3 DNA: TGTGCCAGCAGTTTATATGAGTTTCAGGGCATTAATGGCTACACCTTC
V gene: TRBV14; clone size: .; D gene: .; J gene: TRBJ1-2; CDR3 protein: CASSQDQGEKYGYTF; CDR3 DNA: TGTGCCAGCAGCCAAGATCAAGGGGAGAAGTATGGCTACACCTTC
V gene: TRBV20-1; clone size: once; D gene: TRBD1; J gene: TRBJ1-2; CDR3 protein: CSARDPRDRGANYGYTF; CDR3 DNA: TGCAGTGCTAGAGACCCCCGGGACAGGGGTGCTAACTATGGCTACACCTTC
V gene: TRBV20-1; clone size: many; D gene: TRBD1; J gene: TRBJ1-2; CDR3 protein: CSGERQGVYGYTF; CDR3 DNA: TGCAGTGGGGAAAGGCAGGGGGTCTATGGCTACACCTTC
V gene: TRBV19; clone size: many; D gene: .; J gene: TRBJ2-5; CDR3 protein: CASSIRYGKQWREETQYF; CDR3 DNA: TGTGCCAGTAGTATACGATATGGGAAACAGTGGCGGGAAGAGACCCAGTACTTC
V gene: TRBV28; clone size: few; D gene: .; J gene: TRBJ2-7; CDR3 protein: CASSMDVSREYF; CDR3 DNA: TGTGCCAGCAGCATGGACGTCTCCAGGGAGTACTTC
V gene: TRBV12-3/TRBV12-4; clone size: .; D gene: TRBD1; J gene: TRBJ1-4; CDR3 protein: CAGSRGTATNEKLFF; CDR3 DNA: TGTGCCGGCAGCCGGGGGACAGCAACTAATGAAAAACTGTTTTTT
V gene: TRBV12-3/TRBV12-4; clone size: many; D gene: .; J gene: TRBJ1-2; CDR3 protein: CASMDNYGYTF; CDR3 DNA: TGTGCCAGCATGGATAACTATGGCTACACCTTC
V gene: TRBV29-1; clone size: many; D gene: .; J gene: TRBJ1-2; CDR3 protein: CSVKGSDYGYTF; CDR3 DNA: TGCAGCGTCAAGGGTAGCGACTATGGCTACACCTTC
V gene: TRBV6-1; clone size: few; D gene: .; J gene: TRBJ2-5; CDR3 protein: CASSDPGGGRETQYF; CDR3 DNA: TGTGCCAGCAGTGATCCCGGGGGCGGGAGAGAGACCCAGTACTTC
V gene: TRBV25-1; clone size: .; D gene: .; J gene: TRBJ1-5; CDR3 protein: CASSSRVNQPQHF; CDR3 DNA: TGTGCCAGCAGCTCCAGGGTTAATCAGCCCCAGCATTTT
V gene: TRBV14; clone size: many; D gene: .; J gene: TRBJ1-2; CDR3 protein: CASSQDFPSYGYTF; CDR3 DNA: TGTGCCAGCAGCCAAGATTTCCCCAGTTATGGCTACACCTTC
V gene: TRBV24-1; clone size: .; D gene: .; J gene: TRBJ2-2; CDR3 protein: CATSDLIEGTGELFF; CDR3 DNA: TGTGCCACCAGTGATTTGATCGAGGGAACCGGGGAGCTGTTTTTT
V gene: TRBV12-3/TRBV12-4; clone size: few; D gene: .; J gene: TRBJ2-5; CDR3 protein: CASRLRMEETQYF; CDR3 DNA: TGTGCCAGCAGGCTTAGAATGGAAGAGACCCAGTACTTC
V gene: TRBV7-9; clone size: .; D gene: TRBD1; J gene: TRBJ2-5; CDR3 protein: CASSLEGAGEETQYF; CDR3 DNA: TGTGCCAGCAGTTTAGAGGGGGCGGGCGAGGAGACCCAGTACTTC
V gene: TRBV10-3; clone size: .; D gene: TRBD2; J gene: TRBJ2-1; CDR3 protein: CAVRAGGEQFF; CDR3 DNA: TGTGCTGTCCGGGCGGGAGGTGAGCAGTTCTTC
V gene: TRBV7-9; clone size: many; D gene: .; J gene: TRBJ1-2; CDR3 protein: CASRPSGGSGYTF; CDR3 DNA: TGTGCCAGCAGGCCCTCGGGGGGTAGTGGCTACACCTTC
V gene: TRBV2; clone size: many; D gene: .; J gene: TRBJ1-3; CDR3 protein: CASSEAWNTIYF; CDR3 DNA: TGTGCCAGCAGTGAAGCATGGAACACCATATATTTT
V gene: TRBV6-6; clone size: few; D gene: TRBD1; J gene: TRBJ1-5; CDR3 protein: CASSYADRGRNQPQHF; CDR3 DNA: TGTGCCAGCAGTTACGCGGACAGGGGGCGCAATCAGCCCCAGCATTTT
V gene: TRBV6-5; clone size: many; D gene: .; J gene: TRBJ1-2; CDR3 protein: CASSYGANYYGYTF; CDR3 DNA: TGTGCCAGCAGTTACGGCGCCAACTACTATGGCTACACCTTC
V gene: TRBV20-1; clone size: once; D gene: .; J gene: TRBJ2-6; CDR3 protein: CSATRANVLTF; CDR3 DNA: TGCAGTGCCACCAGGGCCAACGTCCTGACTTTC
V gene: TRBV7-2; clone size: many; D gene: .; J gene: TRBJ2-5; CDR3 protein: CASSPGPKLTQYF; CDR3 DNA: TGTGCCAGCAGCCCGGGTCCTAAGCTCACCCAGTACTTC
V gene: TRBV19; clone size: .; D gene: TRBD2; J gene: TRBJ2-3; CDR3 protein: CASSLTSTGTQYF; CDR3 DNA: TGTGCCAGTAGTCTGACTAGCACCGGTACGCAGTATTTT
V gene: TRBV7-8; clone size: many; D gene: TRBD1; J gene: TRBJ1-1; CDR3 protein: CASSPFTGAGTEAFF; CDR3 DNA: TGTGCCAGCAGCCCTTTCACAGGGGCTGGAACTGAAGCTTTCTTT
V gene: TRBV10-2; clone size: .; D gene: .; J gene: TRBJ2-5; CDR3 protein: CASGRLVGFQETQYF; CDR3 DNA: TGCGCCAGCGGGCGGCTAGTGGGTTTTCAGGAGACCCAGTACTTC
V gene: TRBV11-2; clone size: many; D gene: .; J gene: TRBJ2-7; CDR3 protein: CASSLDGAGQVQYF; CDR3 DNA: TGTGCCAGCAGCTTAGATGGGGCGGGACAAGTGCAGTACTTC
V gene: TRBV4-2; clone size: few; D gene: .; J gene: TRBJ1-4; CDR3 protein: CASSQGPGDTNEKLFF; CDR3 DNA: TGTGCCAGCAGCCAAGGGCCTGGGGATACTAATGAAAAACTGTTTTTT
V gene: TRBV20-1; clone size: many; D gene: .; J gene: TRBJ1-5; CDR3 protein: CSARHGDQPQHF; CDR3 DNA: TGCAGTGCTAGACACGGGGATCAGCCCCAGCATTTT
V gene: TRBV10-3; clone size: .; D gene: TRBD1; J gene: TRBJ2-7; CDR3 protein: CATVLRTGVDEQYF; CDR3 DNA: TGTGCCACCGTTCTTAGGACAGGGGTCGATGAGCAGTACTTC
V gene: TRBV2; clone size: few; D gene: .; J gene: TRBJ1-6; CDR3 protein: CASRGENNSPLHF; CDR3 DNA: TGTGCCTCACGGGGGGAAAATAATTCACCCCTCCACTTT
V gene: TRBV12-3/TRBV12-4; clone size: .; D gene: .; J gene: TRBJ2-6; CDR3 protein: CASSFVRAGANVLTF; CDR3 DNA: TGTGCCAGCAGTTTTGTAAGAGCCGGGGCCAACGTCCTGACTTTC
V gene: TRBV6-5; clone size: .; D gene: .; J gene: TRBJ1-5; CDR3 protein: CASSTVTGQSNQPQHF; CDR3 DNA: TGTGCCAGCAGTACCGTAACAGGGCAAAGCAATCAGCCCCAGCATTTT
V gene: TRBV12-3/TRBV12-4; clone size: .; D gene: TRBD1; J gene: TRBJ1-5; CDR3 protein: CASTRTGGHQPQHF; CDR3 DNA: TGTGCCAGCACCCGGACAGGGGGCCATCAGCCCCAGCATTTT
V gene: TRBV20-1; clone size: few; D gene: TRBD1; J gene: TRBJ1-1; CDR3 protein: CSAGRTGNTEAFF; CDR3 DNA: TGCAGTGCTGGAAGGACAGGGAACACTGAAGCTTTCTTT